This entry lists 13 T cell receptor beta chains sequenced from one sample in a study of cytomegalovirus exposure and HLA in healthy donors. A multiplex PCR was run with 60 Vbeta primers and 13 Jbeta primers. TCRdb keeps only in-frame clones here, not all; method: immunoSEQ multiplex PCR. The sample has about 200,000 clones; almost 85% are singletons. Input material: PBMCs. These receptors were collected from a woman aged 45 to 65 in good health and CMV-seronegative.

The CDR3 region is CASRKATENTEAFF. As DNA, the CDR3 is TGTGCCAGCAGGAAGGCAACAGAGAACACTGAAGCTTTCTTT. The chain has TRBV2 and TRBJ1-1; no clear D. The CDR3 is made up of 14 amino acids. The V and J ends lost 6 bases and 1 base respectively, with 12 bases between them. Germline loops: CDR1 SNHLY, CDR2 FYNNEI.

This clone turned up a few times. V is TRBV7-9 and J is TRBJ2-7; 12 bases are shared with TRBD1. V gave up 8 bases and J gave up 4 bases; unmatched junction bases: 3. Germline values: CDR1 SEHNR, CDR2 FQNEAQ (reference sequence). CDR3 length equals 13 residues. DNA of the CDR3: TGTGCCAGCGGGGACAGGGGGCTTTACGAGCAGTACTTC. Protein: CASGDRGLYEQYF.

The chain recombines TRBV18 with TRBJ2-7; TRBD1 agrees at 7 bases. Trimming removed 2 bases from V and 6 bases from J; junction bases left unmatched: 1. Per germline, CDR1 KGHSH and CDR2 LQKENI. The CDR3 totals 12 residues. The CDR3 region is CASSPRGLEQYF. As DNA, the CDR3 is TGTGCCAGCTCACCAAGGGGGCTCGAGCAGTACTTC.

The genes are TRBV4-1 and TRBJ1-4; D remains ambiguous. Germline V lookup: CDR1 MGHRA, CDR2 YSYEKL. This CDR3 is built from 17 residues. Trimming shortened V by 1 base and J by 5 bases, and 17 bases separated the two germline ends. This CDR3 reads CASSQGRSPPNNEKLFF. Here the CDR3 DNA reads TGCGCCAGCAGCCAAGGGAGGTCGCCCCCTAACAATGAAAAACTGTTTTTT.

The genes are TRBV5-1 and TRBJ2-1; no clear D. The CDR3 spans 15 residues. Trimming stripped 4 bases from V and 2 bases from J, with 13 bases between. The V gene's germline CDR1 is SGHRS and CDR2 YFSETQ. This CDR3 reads CASSPLVVTYNEQFF. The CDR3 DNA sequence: TGCGCCAGCAGCCCCTTGGTAGTGACCTACAATGAGCAGTTCTTC.

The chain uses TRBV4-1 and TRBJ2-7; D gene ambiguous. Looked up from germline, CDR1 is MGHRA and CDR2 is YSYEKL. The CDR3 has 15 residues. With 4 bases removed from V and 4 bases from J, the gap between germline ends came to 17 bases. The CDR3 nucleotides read TGCGCCAGCAGCCTTTCACAGAACGTCCAGTACGAGCAGTACTTC. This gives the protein CASSLSQNVQYEQYF.

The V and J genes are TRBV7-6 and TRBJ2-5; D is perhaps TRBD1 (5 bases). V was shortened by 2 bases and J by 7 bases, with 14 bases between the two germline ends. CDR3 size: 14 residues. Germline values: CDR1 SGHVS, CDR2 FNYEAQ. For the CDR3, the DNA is TGTGCCAGCAGCTTAAGTCCTGGGGCGCGGACCCAGTACTTC. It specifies CASSLSPGARTQYF.

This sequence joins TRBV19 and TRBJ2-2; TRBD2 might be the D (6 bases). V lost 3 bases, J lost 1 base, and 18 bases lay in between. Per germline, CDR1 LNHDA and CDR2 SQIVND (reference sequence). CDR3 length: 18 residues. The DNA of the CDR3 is TGTGCCAGTAGTATTCCTCCCTGGGGGGAGAGGAACACCGGGGAGCTGTTTTTT. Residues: CASSIPPWGERNTGELFF.

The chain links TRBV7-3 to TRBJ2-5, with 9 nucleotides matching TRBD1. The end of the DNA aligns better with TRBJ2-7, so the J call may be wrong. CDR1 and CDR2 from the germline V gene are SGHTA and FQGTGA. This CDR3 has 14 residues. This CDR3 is CASRAGQGPYEQYF. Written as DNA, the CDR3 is TGTGCCAGCCGAGCGGGACAGGGCCCCTACGAGCAGTACTTC.

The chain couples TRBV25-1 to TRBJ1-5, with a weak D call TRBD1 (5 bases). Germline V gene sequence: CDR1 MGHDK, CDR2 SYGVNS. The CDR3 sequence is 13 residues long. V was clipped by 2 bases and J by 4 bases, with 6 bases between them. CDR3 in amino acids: CASSEGGNQPQHF. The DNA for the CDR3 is TGTGCCAGCAGTGAAGGGGGGAATCAGCCCCAGCATTTT.

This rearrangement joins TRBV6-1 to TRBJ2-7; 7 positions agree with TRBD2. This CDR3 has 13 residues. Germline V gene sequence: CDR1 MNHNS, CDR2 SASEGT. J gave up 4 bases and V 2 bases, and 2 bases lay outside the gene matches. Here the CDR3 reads CASSEWTRYEQYF. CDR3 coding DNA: TGTGCCAGCAGTGAATGGACTAGATACGAGCAGTACTTC.

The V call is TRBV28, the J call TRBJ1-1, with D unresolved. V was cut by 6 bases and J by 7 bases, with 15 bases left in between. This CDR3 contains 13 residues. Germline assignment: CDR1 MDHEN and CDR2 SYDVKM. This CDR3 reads CASSPAREGEAFF. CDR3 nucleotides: TGTGCCAGCAGCCCCGCCCGGGAGGGTGAAGCTTTCTTT.

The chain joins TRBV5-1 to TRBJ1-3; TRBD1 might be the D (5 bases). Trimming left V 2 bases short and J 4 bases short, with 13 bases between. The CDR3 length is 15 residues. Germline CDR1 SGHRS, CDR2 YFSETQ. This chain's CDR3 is CASSLGGSGGNTIYF. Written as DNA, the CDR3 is TGCGCCAGCAGCTTAGGAGGGTCAGGGGGAAACACCATATATTTT.